This TCR beta chain is from a study of T cells in Graves' hyperthyroidism and ophthalmopathy (dated 2019 in TCRdb). Concerning the study at large: Peripheral blood samples were taken at initial diagnosis, before any treatment was given. To identify TCR V-J signatures that set the groups apart, the researchers used a discovery cohort of 90 to 100 patients, made up of under 45 with Graves' ophthalmopathy and some 55 with stable Graves' hyperthyroidism. Prospective prediction of ophthalmopathy was tested in an independent validation cohort of 18 to 20 hyperthyroidism patients and 17 patients who later progressed to ophthalmopathy. The approximately 97 discovery patients were randomly divided into training and test sets at a 7:3 ratio. In over five Graves' hyperthyroidism patients, the study also compared T-cell repertoires from thyroid tissue with T-cell repertoires from blood. After blood sampling, hyperthyroidism patients were treated with methimazole at a starting dose of 30 mg daily, and ophthalmopathy patients were treated with high-dose intravenous methylprednisolone. According to the paper, TCR Vbeta CDR3 sequencing was carried out on some 140 peripheral blood samples, which came from under 50 ophthalmopathy, 70 to 80 hyperthyroidism and about 17 progressor patients. Here is what the overall study found, with its caveats: Sample size was not statistically predetermined, and blinding of investigators to group allocation was not performed. During validation, the model predicted progression to ophthalmopathy a median of about 6.5 months ahead of onset, with around 71% sensitivity and 72% to 85% specificity. A 13 V-J signature model separated ophthalmopathy from stable hyperthyroidism, with approximately 87% sensitivity and roughly 81% specificity in cross-validation and 80%/75% in testing. Blood samples also contained most of the expanded thyroid clonotypes (frequency above 0.001), which suggests that blood repertoires may reflect thyroid immune responses.

From the germline V gene (reference sequence), CDR1 is LGHDT and CDR2 is YNNKEL. Trimming at the junction amounts to 4 bases on V and 2 bases on J, and the germline ends lie 12 bases apart. The CDR3 measures 14 amino acids from cysteine to phenylalanine. Only the CDR3 DNA stays, 42 bases, in frame from base 1. Stable Graves' hyperthyroidism was defined as no progression to ophthalmopathy during 18 months of follow-up. Hyperthyroidism patients were newly diagnosed, with disease duration under 2 months, and aged 18 to 65 years. Any patient with an uncontrolled infection, another autoimmune disease, pregnancy or lactation was excluded. Diagnoses were based on clinical symptoms, serum thyroxine and TRAb, thyroid ultrasound and orbital computed tomography. Ficoll-Paque density gradient centrifugation was used to isolate PBMCs from under 11 ml of fresh peripheral blood. Total RNA was extracted using Trizol reagent, and RNA quality was assessed on an Agilent 2100 Bioanalyzer.

This clonotype was counted at least ten times. No cognate antigen has been identified for it. Qualities for individual bases were not recorded, and no much larger clone is one base off. TCR beta CDR3 regions were amplified from RNA transcripts. The first round of RT-PCR for the TCR CDR3 was performed with the HTBI primer set and the Qiagen OneStep RT-PCR kit. Libraries were constructed in a second round of multiplex PCR, after which size selection and purification were carried out. Libraries were sequenced paired-end with 100 bp reads on an Illumina HiSeq2000. In the source study's methods: Raw data were processed with SOAPnuke, discarding reads with adapters, uncalled bases, mean Phred below 15, or no exact constant-primer or identifier match. High-quality paired reads were merged with COPE v1.2.5, and unique nucleotide sequences were defined as clonotypes. MiTCR v1.1 was used to align clonotypes to the IMGT TRBV, TRBD and TRBJ reference segments. Analysis was restricted to V-J combinations with a frequency above 0.0001, which covered roughly 99% of repertoires. A TCS score was defined as the ratio between F50 (clonal expansion) and ExV (chaos), using BLOSUM62-based TCRdist between CDR3 peptides within each V-J. Welch's t-statistics and random forest reduced 500 to 650 V-J features to roughly 13, which were used in a naive Bayes classifier (R e1071). TCRdb handled the public reads itself, with Q25 trimming in fastp and clone calling in MiXCR, and kept productive beta chains. Rows are combined by CDR3 protein, so each entry shows the most common genes and DNA. TCRdb's processing, not the study's, gives the V and J calls here. The sample yields 300,000 to 450,000 distinct CDR3 sequences; about 15% were counted once. The leading ten clones occupy 11% of the sample.

Sequencing was performed on blood. The receptor comes from a woman aged 55 to 70 with Graves' hyperthyroidism. This chain joins TRBV3-1 to TRBJ2-7, with the D gene too uncertain to name. The CDR3 here reads CASSPLHLAYEQYF. The bases are TGTGCCAGCAGCCCTCTACACCTAGCCTACGAGCAGTACTTC.